Listed here is a single TCR beta chain. The antigen remains undetermined. The length of the CDR3 is 14 residues. CDR1 is MNHEY and CDR2 is SVGEGT in the germline V gene. The V end lost 2 bases, the J end lost 0 bases, and 6 bases lay between the germline ends. The data were taken from a study of T cell responses to AZD1222 COVID-19 vaccine. Study results and caveats: Seropositive at baseline were only five or six AZD1222 recipients. All repertoire sampling was performed exclusively after the peak T cell response. Reportedly, close to half of spike-specific TCRs are directed against unmutated variant regions.

Data came from immunoSEQ multiplex PCR; TCRdb stores just in-frame clones and leaves some out. The sample lists around 130,000 clones, 75% to 95% occurring once. The V and J genes are TRBV6-2 or TRBV6-3 and TRBJ2-3; D gene unclear. The clonotype originates from an adult who received the MenACWY meningococcal vaccine as a control. The sample in question was peripheral blood, obtained 28 days after the second dose of the MenACWY control vaccine. The CDR3, as DNA: TGTGCCAGCAGTTACCCGGACAGCACAGATACGCAGTATTTT. Its translation is CASSYPDSTDTQYF.